This T cell receptor beta chain was recorded in a study of T cell responses to AZD1222 COVID-19 vaccine. The data were produced by immunoSEQ multiplex PCR, yet TCRdb's version contains in-frame clones alone and is incomplete. The sample shows about 180,000 clones, 75% to 95% of them seen only once. The V end was cut by 0 bases, the J end by 6 bases, with 9 bases between. Germline assignment: CDR1 LGHNT and CDR2 FRNRAP. The CDR3 spans 14 residues. This sequence joins TRBV12-5 and TRBJ2-1; D is unclear. The source material was peripheral blood, sampled on day 0 of AZD1222 vaccination. This TCR came from an adult in good health. The CDR3 DNA follows: TGTGCTAGTGGTTTGGTACGGTCCCCCAATGAGCAGTTCTTC. Translation gives CASGLVRSPNEQFF.